Listed below are T cell receptor beta chains from one sample, sequenced in a study of blood T cell repertoires in COVID-19. Sequenced by immunoSEQ multiplex PCR; TCRdb stores in-frame clones only, minus some. Of 60,000 or so clones detected, approximately 82% appear once; the ten largest clones hold less than 4.5%. Input material: peripheral blood. The receptors were sampled from a man aged 55-75 years with acute or convalescent COVID-19. Each CDR3 is given without its conserved first and last residue. Only some rows state a clone size, as once, few, many or a class for expanded clones.

J gene: TRBJ2-5
clone size: once
V gene: TRBV19
CDR3 protein: ASSGDRGETQY

J gene: TRBJ1-2
clone size: few
V gene: TRBV2
CDR3 protein: ASSVRSGDGYT

J gene: TRBJ1-6
clone size: -
V gene: TRBV11-2
CDR3 protein: ASSLGWGRNSPLH

J gene: TRBJ1-3
clone size: -
V gene: TRBV29-1
CDR3 protein: SVAKGSAGNTIY

J gene: TRBJ1-6
clone size: -
V gene: TRBV18
CDR3 protein: ASSLTSQGNSPLH

J gene: TRBJ1-5
clone size: -
V gene: TRBV6-5
CDR3 protein: ASRETDNQPQH

J gene: TRBJ1-1
clone size: -
V gene: TRBV5-1
CDR3 protein: ASSLTGNLATEAF

J gene: TRBJ1-5
clone size: -
V gene: TRBV2
CDR3 protein: ASSVTTGLGHQPQH

J gene: TRBJ1-1
clone size: -
V gene: TRBV29-1
CDR3 protein: SAFILNTEAF

J gene: TRBJ1-6
clone size: -
V gene: TRBV19
CDR3 protein: ATQDSRRALH

J gene: TRBJ1-1
clone size: -
V gene: TRBV19
CDR3 protein: ASSIEPEVEAF

J gene: TRBJ2-5
clone size: -
V gene: TRBV24-1
CDR3 protein: ATSDTWTGETQY

J gene: TRBJ1-4
clone size: once
V gene: TRBV6-5
CDR3 protein: ASKLGKLF

J gene: TRBJ2-2
clone size: few
V gene: TRBV7-3
CDR3 protein: ASSSQGDTGELF

J gene: TRBJ1-2
clone size: -
V gene: TRBV4-2
CDR3 protein: ASSQVGANYGYT

J gene: TRBJ2-1
clone size: -
V gene: TRBV5-1
CDR3 protein: ASSFQTGLANEQF

J gene: TRBJ2-3
clone size: -
V gene: TRBV19
CDR3 protein: ASSRRGRADTQY

J gene: TRBJ1-2
clone size: -
V gene: TRBV2
CDR3 protein: ASSLQGGAYGYT

J gene: TRBJ1-1
clone size: -
V gene: TRBV7-8
CDR3 protein: ASSLLNQGAEAYTEAF

J gene: TRBJ2-5
clone size: -
V gene: TRBV12-5
CDR3 protein: ASGLTPDGRGRGETQY

J gene: TRBJ2-1
clone size: -
V gene: TRBV5-5
CDR3 protein: ASSLGSGSYNEQF

J gene: TRBJ2-7
clone size: -
V gene: TRBV7-3
CDR3 protein: ASSLTGFYEQY

J gene: TRBJ2-2
clone size: -
V gene: TRBV2
CDR3 protein: ASGRSRTSGGQLNTGELF

J gene: TRBJ1-2
clone size: -
V gene: TRBV7-3
CDR3 protein: ASSPGPGQGHGT

J gene: TRBJ2-1
clone size: -
V gene: TRBV23-1
CDR3 protein: ASPSGHNHNEQF

J gene: TRBJ2-5
clone size: -
V gene: TRBV28
CDR3 protein: ASRPGLAMDAAQY

J gene: TRBJ2-5
clone size: -
V gene: TRBV10-3
CDR3 protein: ATGGRGVGETQY

J gene: TRBJ2-1
clone size: once
V gene: TRBV5-1
CDR3 protein: ASSRTLAGGDYNEQF

J gene: TRBJ1-1
clone size: -
V gene: TRBV12-5
CDR3 protein: ASGDTGYTEAF

J gene: TRBJ2-7
clone size: -
V gene: TRBV7-9
CDR3 protein: ASSRAGVGYEQY

J gene: TRBJ2-2
clone size: -
V gene: TRBV13
CDR3 protein: ASSFTLAGPGELF

J gene: TRBJ1-2
clone size: -
V gene: TRBV18
CDR3 protein: ASSPQRQGASYGYT

J gene: TRBJ1-1
clone size: -
V gene: TRBV7-2
CDR3 protein: ASSLTLNTEAF

J gene: TRBJ1-1
clone size: -
V gene: TRBV11-2
CDR3 protein: ASSPRTGGNTEAF

J gene: TRBJ1-1
clone size: -
V gene: TRBV2
CDR3 protein: ASSYLQGENTEAF

J gene: TRBJ1-1
clone size: -
V gene: TRBV21-1
CDR3 protein: ASSFLRQGHGNTEAF

J gene: TRBJ2-7
clone size: -
V gene: TRBV5-6
CDR3 protein: ASSLGDRAYEQY